The 30 T cell receptor beta chains reported below all come from one sample, sequenced in a study of beta chain features in type 1 diabetes. Study-wide points: The study found moderately but significantly shorter TCRB CDR3s in all four CD4+ subsets of Type 1 diabetes patients.

Sequencing targeted expressed TCRB transcripts, as all isolated RNA had been reverse transcribed. The repertoire was sequenced with immunoSEQ multiplex PCR; TCRdb's copy has only in-frame clones and lacks some. The sample has around 710,000 clones; around 12% are singletons. Their recognized antigens are unknown. Material for sequencing was naive CD4+ T cells from blood. The receptors come from a man aged 25-45 years with type 1 diabetes.

This clone was seen a handful of times. This chain connects TRBV7-2 to TRBJ1-6, with D unresolved. CDR3 length: 15 residues. CDR1 is SGHTA, CDR2 FQGNSA, per germline. V dropped 3 bases and J dropped 10 bases, with 16 bases sitting between them. This CDR3 reads CASSLAAMGRSPLHF. In DNA, the CDR3 is TGTGCCAGCAGCTTGGCGGCCATGGGGAGGTCACCCCTCCACTTT. Filled out from reference TRBV7-2 and TRBJ1-6, the complete variable domain reads GAGVSQSPSNKVTEKGKDVELRCDPISGHTALYWYRQSLGQGLEFLIYFQGNSAPDKSGLPSDRFSAERTGGSVSTLTIQRTQQEDSAVYLCASSLAAMGRSPLHFGNGTRLTVT.

This clone has just a few counts. The chain has TRBV5-1 and TRBJ2-5; TRBD2 agrees at 7 bases. Germline V gene lookup returns CDR1 SGHRS and CDR2 YFSETQ. With V trimmed by 5 bases and J by 1 base, 5 bases remained unmatched. This CDR3 spans 14 amino acids. CDR3 sequence (DNA): TGCGCCAGCAGTAGGGACTACCCCCAAGAGACCCAGTACTTC. Amino acids: CASSRDYPQETQYF.

The chain has TRBV27 and TRBJ2-1, with 8 bases aligning to TRBD2. The germline V gene has CDR1 MNHEY and CDR2 SMNVEV (reference sequence). The J segment lost 0 bases and the V segment lost 6 bases, leaving 7 bases of the junction unmatched. The CDR3 is made up of 16 amino acids. The CDR3 reads CASRTVAGSSYNEQFF. In DNA form, the CDR3 reads TGTGCCAGCAGAACTGTAGCGGGGAGCTCCTACAATGAGCAGTTCTTC.

A few counts support this clone. The genes are TRBV6-1 and TRBJ2-1, with 7 bases identical to TRBD1. Trimming cost V 2 bases and J 8 bases; bases outside gene matches: 3. CDR3 size: 13 residues. Germline V lookup: CDR1 MNHNS, CDR2 SASEGT. CDR3 nucleotides: TGTGCCAGCAGTGAATCCGGACAGGATGAGCAGTTCTTC. Translating it yields CASSESGQDEQFF.

The chain uses TRBV27 and TRBJ1-6; no clear D gene. The CDR3 totals 12 residues. CDR1 is MNHEY and CDR2 is SMNVEV in the germline V gene (reference sequence). Deletions cut 6 bases from V and 6 bases from J, with 6 bases between. CDR3 region: CASSFVNSPLHF. For the CDR3, the DNA is TGTGCCAGCAGCTTCGTTAATTCACCCCTCCACTTT.

In this sample, this clone turned up once. The rearrangement uses TRBV5-1 and TRBJ2-2; D is perhaps TRBD1 or TRBD2 (6 bases each). CDR1 is SGHRS and CDR2 is YFSETQ in the germline V gene. The CDR3 is 16 amino acids. Between the trimmed V and J ends, which lost 4 bases and 4 bases, there was a span of 17 bases. The chain's CDR3 is CASSPPGGQVTGELFF. As DNA, the CDR3 is TGCGCCAGCAGCCCCCCCGGGGGACAAGTCACCGGGGAGCTGTTTTTT.

The chain uses TRBV29-1 and TRBJ2-5; 12 nucleotides match TRBD2. Trimming took 2 bases from V and 4 from J; bases not matched to a gene: 2. The CDR3 runs 14 residues. The germline CDR1 and CDR2 sequences are SQVTM and ANQGSEA. The CDR3 spells CSVEPSGGAETQYF. The DNA for the CDR3 is TGCAGCGTTGAACCTAGCGGGGGGGCAGAGACCCAGTACTTC.

This clone appeared a few times. The chain couples TRBV28 to TRBJ1-4, with a possible D match to TRBD1 (5 bases). This CDR3 spans 14 amino acids. V shed 7 bases and J shed 7 bases, with 16 bases lying between them. CDR1 and CDR2 (germline): MDHEN, SYDVKM. Here the CDR3 reads CASTIGTVGEKLFF. DNA of the CDR3: TGTGCCAGCACCATAGGGACCGTCGGTGAAAAACTGTTTTTT.

This chain uses TRBV5-6 with TRBJ1-4; the D is unclear. Germline V CDR1 and CDR2: SGHDT, YYEEEE. This CDR3 has 13 residues. Trimming pared 4 bases from V and 8 bases from J, leaving 12 bases between. CDR3 bases: TGTGCCAGCAGCCTAGGACGGGGAGAAAAACTGTTTTTT. Encoded protein: CASSLGRGEKLFF.

CDR3 DNA: TGCGCCAGCAGCCTTACAGGGGAAAGCTCCTACAATGAGCAGTTCTTC. Residues: CASSLTGESSYNEQFF. V usage is TRBV5-1 and J usage is TRBJ2-1; 7 bases line up with TRBD1. Germline values: CDR1 SGHRS, CDR2 YFSETQ. Trimming removed 4 bases from V and 0 bases from J; junction bases left unmatched: 7. The CDR3 contains 16 residues. Full variable domain (missing parts from reference TRBV5-1 and TRBJ2-1): KAGVTQTPRYLIKTRGQQVTLSCSPISGHRSVSWYQQTPGQGLQFLFEYFSETQRNKGNFPGRFSGRQFSNSRSEMNVSTLELGDSALYLCASSLTGESSYNEQFFGPGTRLTVL.

This clone was observed a handful of times. This chain links TRBV9 with TRBJ1-2; D unclear. Germline CDR1 is SGDLS and CDR2 is YYNGEE. The V and J ends lost 4 bases and 4 bases respectively, with 14 bases between them. This CDR3 is 14 amino acids long. The CDR3 DNA reads TGTGCCAGCAGCCCCCCCGGGCAGTTCTATGGCTACACCTTC. It encodes CASSPPGQFYGYTF.

CDR3 loop: CASSVGTDHVNSYEQYF. In nucleotides, the CDR3 is TGTGCCAGCAGCGTCGGGACAGACCATGTCAACTCCTACGAGCAGTACTTC. This chain connects TRBV9 to TRBJ2-5, with TRBD1 identical over 7 bases. The assigned J gene may be wrong: the sequence end matches TRBJ2-7 better. The CDR3 consists of 17 residues. The germline CDR1 and CDR2 sequences are SGDLS and YYNGEE.

This chain connects TRBV4-3 to TRBJ1-6; TRBD1 aligns across 9 bases. The CDR3 is made up of 16 amino acids. Germline CDR1 LGHNA, CDR2 YSLEER. J gave up 10 bases and V 2 bases, and 9 bases lay outside the gene matches. Here the CDR3 DNA reads TGCGCCAGCAGCCAAACATCGGACAGGGGAAACTCACCCCTCCACTTT. Translated: CASSQTSDRGNSPLHF.

This clone was counted between two and nine times. The sample has other DNA sequences that encode this CDR3 too. CDR3 DNA sequence: TGTGCCAGCAGCTTAGTAGGAGATCAGCCCCAGCATTTT. The encoded protein is CASSLVGDQPQHF. The chain carries TRBV7-2 and TRBJ1-5; no clear D gene. CDR1 is SGHTA and CDR2 is FQGNSA in the germline V gene. The V end was cut by 1 base, the J end by 5 bases, with 6 bases between. The CDR3 covers 13 residues.

In this sample, this clone turned up a few times. The chain recombines TRBV28 with TRBJ2-3; D gene unclear. Germline CDR1 MDHEN, CDR2 SYDVKM. The CDR3 covers 14 residues. The V end was cut by 6 bases, the J end by 0 bases, with 10 bases between. The CDR3 region has the DNA TGTGCCAGCAGGGAAGCTGGTAGCACAGATACGCAGTATTTT. Encoded protein: CASREAGSTDTQYF.

This clone was counted between two and nine times. The rearrangement joins TRBV6-5 to TRBJ2-1; D not certain. Germline CDR1 and CDR2: MNHEY and SVGAGI. V dropped 7 bases and J dropped 5 bases, with 18 bases sitting between them. The CDR3 covers 15 residues. Here the CDR3 DNA reads TGTGCCAGCAACCGAAAGGGCCGTACTCACAATGAGCAGTTCTTC. Encoded protein: CASNRKGRTHNEQFF.

This clone came up a few times. The chain has TRBV27 and TRBJ2-5; TRBD1 agrees at 8 bases. CDR3 length: 17 amino acids. Per the germline V gene, CDR1 is MNHEY and CDR2 is SMNVEV (reference sequence). V shed 5 bases, J shed 1 base, and the junction held 12 bases outside the gene matches. CDR3 protein: CASSPIGQGLTQETQYF. In DNA, the CDR3 is TGTGCCAGCAGTCCGATAGGACAGGGTCTGACCCAAGAGACCCAGTACTTC.

V gene TRBV7-2 combines with J gene TRBJ2-6, with 7 bases fitting TRBD1. The CDR3 spans 17 residues. Germline V gene sequence: CDR1 SGHTA, CDR2 FQGNSA. Trimming cost V 4 bases and J 0 bases; bases outside gene matches: 6. The CDR3 reads CASSSSGQSSGANVLTF. The CDR3 DNA reads TGTGCCAGCAGCTCTTCGGGACAGTCCTCTGGGGCCAACGTCCTGACTTTC. Full variable domain (rest looked up from reference TRBV7-2 and TRBJ2-6): GAGVSQSPSNKVTEKGKDVELRCDPISGHTALYWYRQSLGQGLEFLIYFQGNSAPDKSGLPSDRFSAERTGGSVSTLTIQRTQQEDSAVYLCASSSSGQSSGANVLTFGAGSRLTVL.

V is TRBV6-5 and J is TRBJ2-7; 8 bases are shared with TRBD2. The junction had 16 bases not matched to a gene; V was cut back by 6 bases and J by 12 bases. Germline-derived CDR1 and CDR2 are MNHEY and SVGAGI. The CDR3 sequence is 14 residues long. The CDR3 DNA follows: TGTGCCAGCAGACCAGCCGGGGGGGAGGCCCGGAGGTACTTC. It specifies CASRPAGGEARRYF.

This clone was counted only a few times. The chain carries TRBV6-1 and TRBJ2-7; D is perhaps TRBD2 (6 bases). Germline-derived CDR1 and CDR2 are MNHNS and SASEGT. V gave up 2 bases and J gave up 7 bases, with 24 bases separating them. This CDR3 is built from 17 residues. The CDR3 DNA reads TGTGCCAGCAGTGAATTCGGTCGGACTTGGGGACTTATGGAGCAGTACTTC. Translating it yields CASSEFGRTWGLMEQYF.

This clone has a handful of counts. The chain links TRBV9 to TRBJ2-3; 7 nucleotides agree with TRBD2. Trimming removed 0 bases from V and 4 bases from J; junction bases left unmatched: 5. This CDR3 has 15 amino acids. CDR1 and CDR2 from the germline V gene are SGDLS and YYNGEE. CDR3 region: CASSVGLAPPDTQYF. The CDR3 DNA sequence: TGTGCCAGCAGCGTAGGACTAGCCCCTCCAGATACGCAGTATTTT. Using reference TRBV9 and TRBJ2-3 for the parts outside the CDR3, the full variable domain is DSGVTQTPKHLITATGQRVTLRCSPRSGDLSVYWYQQSLDQGLQFLIQYYNGEERAKGNILERFSAQQFPDLHSELNLSSLELGDSALYFCASSVGLAPPDTQYFGPGTRLTVL.

This clone was seen a few times. The chain links TRBV5-6 to TRBJ2-3, with TRBD2 identical over 7 bases. Trimming took 0 bases from V and 2 from J; bases not matched to a gene: 6. CDR3 length equals 16 residues. CDR1 is SGHDT and CDR2 is YYEEEE in the germline V gene. CDR3: CASSLARGGATDTQYF. The CDR3 DNA is TGTGCCAGCAGCTTGGCTCGCGGGGGAGCCACAGATACGCAGTATTTT.

This clone was detected a few times. The chain couples TRBV6-1 to TRBJ1-2; D gene ambiguous. CDR3 length: 13 residues. Germline CDR1 reads MNHNS; CDR2 reads SASEGT. Trimming took off 0 bases at V and 7 bases at J, with 9 bases between the two ends. The CDR3 spells CASSEAFQSGYTF. CDR3 nucleotide sequence: TGTGCCAGCAGTGAAGCATTTCAGTCTGGCTACACCTTC.

This clone came up a few times. The same CDR3 arises from other DNA sequences in this sample as well. The chain links TRBV20-1 to TRBJ2-7, with unresolved D. The CDR3 totals 11 residues. Trimming pared 3 bases from V and 4 bases from J, leaving 7 bases between. Looked up from germline, CDR1 is DFQATT and CDR2 is SNEGSKA (reference sequence). The CDR3: CSASRSYEQYF. The CDR3 DNA follows: TGCAGTGCTAGTAGGTCTTACGAGCAGTACTTC.

The chain links TRBV5-1 to TRBJ2-2; 7 bases are a match to TRBD1. V was pared by 5 bases and J by 1 base, with 5 bases of the junction left unmatched. This CDR3 contains 15 residues. Germline assignment: CDR1 SGHRS and CDR2 YFSETQ. CDR3 in amino acids: CASRGQIENTGELFF. The CDR3 coding sequence is TGCGCCAGCAGGGGACAGATAGAGAACACCGGGGAGCTGTTTTTT.

The chain carries TRBV25-1 and TRBJ1-3, with D possibly TRBD1 on 6 matching bases. V was shortened by 5 bases and J by 7 bases, with 18 bases between the two germline ends. CDR3 length: 15 amino acids. The V gene's germline CDR1 is MGHDK and CDR2 SYGVNS. The CDR3 sequence is CASSSTGHLRNTIYF. CDR3 nucleotide sequence: TGTGCCAGCAGTTCGACGGGACACCTCAGGAACACCATATATTTT. Supplemented by reference TRBV25-1 and TRBJ1-3, the full variable domain reads EADIYQTPRYLVIGTGKKITLECSQTMGHDKMYWYQQDPGMELHLIHYSYGVNSTEKGDLSSESTVSRIRTEHFPLTLESARPSHTSQYLCASSSTGHLRNTIYFGEGSWLTVV.

A few counts support this clone. The rearrangement joins TRBV4-3 to TRBJ2-3; 12 nucleotides align to TRBD2. CDR3 length: 14 residues. The germline V gene has CDR1 LGHNA and CDR2 YSLEER. With 4 bases clipped from V and 6 bases from J, the junction kept 2 bases outside the gene matches. The CDR3 sequence is CASSPGLAGDTQYF. The CDR3 DNA reads TGCGCCAGCAGCCCCGGACTAGCGGGGGATACGCAGTATTTT.

The CDR3, as DNA: TGTGCCAGCAGCTTGACTAGCGGGGGAGTAGAGACCCAGTACTTC. Its protein is CASSLTSGGVETQYF. The chain combines TRBV5-6 with TRBJ2-5, with TRBD2 matching 11 bases. Losses at the gene ends were 1 base for V and 4 bases for J; bases not matched to a gene: 3. This CDR3 spans 15 amino acids. Germline CDR1 is SGHDT and CDR2 is YYEEEE.

This clone was observed a few times. Other DNA sequences within the sample encode an identical CDR3. The chain links TRBV10-3 to TRBJ1-5, with D possibly TRBD1 on 6 matching bases. There are 13 residues in the CDR3. Germline V gene data show CDR1 as ENHRY and CDR2 as SYGVKD. V lost 2 bases, J lost 7 bases, and 9 bases lay in between. In DNA form, the CDR3 reads TGTGCCATCAGTGAGACAGGGCAACAGCCCCAGCATTTT. As protein: CAISETGQQPQHF.

This clone was seen only a few times. The rearrangement joins TRBV5-1 to TRBJ2-6, with D unclear. The CDR3 has 15 residues. V was clipped by 1 base and J by 0 bases, with 5 bases between them. The V gene's germline CDR1 is SGHRS and CDR2 YFSETQ. Written as DNA, the CDR3 is TGCGCCAGCAGCTTGTGGAGCTCTGGGGCCAACGTCCTGACTTTC. Amino acid sequence: CASSLWSSGANVLTF. The variable domain in full, completed from reference TRBV5-1 and TRBJ2-6, reads KAGVTQTPRYLIKTRGQQVTLSCSPISGHRSVSWYQQTPGQGLQFLFEYFSETQRNKGNFPGRFSGRQFSNSRSEMNVSTLELGDSALYLCASSLWSSGANVLTFGAGSRLTVL.